This T cell receptor (beta chain) was identified during a study of T-cell reconstitution after alpha-beta-depleted transplantation in children. Library preparation (for TCRbeta) was performed with unique molecular identifiers. TCRdb reanalysed the PCR reads using MiXCR and keeps one entry per CDR3 protein. The sample lists approximately 350,000 distinct CDR3 sequences, about an eighth occurring once. The sample in question was PBMCs, obtained from the stem cell graft. The receptor was derived from a human donor who donated a stem cell graft to a child with Fanconi anemia.

CDR3 bases: TGTGCCAGCAGTTTGGACCTGGGGGACACCATATATTTT. Translated, it gives CASSLDLGDTIYF. This chain links TRBV12-3 or TRBV12-4 with TRBJ1-3, with TRBD1 as a possible D gene (5 bases). CDR3 size: 13 residues. V lost 3 bases and J 8 bases, leaving 11 bases between the germline ends.